This TCR beta chain emerged from a study of vaccination effects on CD4 cells after COVID-19. The CDR3 runs to 13 residues. CDR1 and CDR2 (germline): MNHEY, SVGEGT. The V end lost 0 bases, the J end lost 5 bases, and 6 bases lay between the germline ends. The study, taken as a whole, reports: Few convalescent patients, and no early post-infection timepoints, were available to the study.

Within the ViraFEST assay, antigen-specific CD4+ T cells underwent expansion with viral peptide pools prior to sequencing. An approximately 10-day culture period preceded the isolation of CD4+ T cells. Each person got two doses of an mRNA SARS-CoV-2 vaccine, BNT162b2 or mRNA-1273. A word on this clone: Its matching antigen is unknown.

TCRdb keeps only in-frame clones here, not all; method: immunoSEQ multiplex PCR. The repertoire holds approximately 70,000 clones, with 81% as singletons. This chain uses TRBV6-2 or TRBV6-3 with TRBJ2-3; D remains unclear. The TCR originated in a human donor who received a COVID-19 vaccine. The material was CD4+ T cells from PBMCs cultured with HCoV-229E spike peptides, obtained after COVID-19 vaccination. In DNA, the CDR3 is TGTGCCAGCAGTTACTCGAAGGAAGATACGCAGTATTTT. As protein: CASSYSKEDTQYF.